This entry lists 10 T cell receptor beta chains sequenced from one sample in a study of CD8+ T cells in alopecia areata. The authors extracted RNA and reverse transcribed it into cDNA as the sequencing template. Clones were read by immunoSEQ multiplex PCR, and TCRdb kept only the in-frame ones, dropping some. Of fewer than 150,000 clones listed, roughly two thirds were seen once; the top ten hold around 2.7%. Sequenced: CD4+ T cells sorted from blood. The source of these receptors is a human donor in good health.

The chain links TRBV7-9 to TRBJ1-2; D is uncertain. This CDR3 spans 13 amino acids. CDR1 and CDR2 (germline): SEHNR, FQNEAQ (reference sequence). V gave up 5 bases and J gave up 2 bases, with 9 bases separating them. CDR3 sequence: CASSPETNYGYTF. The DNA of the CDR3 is TGTGCCAGCAGCCCCGAGACAAACTATGGCTACACCTTC.

The CDR3 reads CASSEWYRNYGYTF. The DNA of the CDR3 is TGTGCCAGCAGTGAATGGTACAGGAACTATGGCTACACCTTC. This chain links TRBV25-1 with TRBJ1-2; D is perhaps TRBD1 (5 bases). The germline V gene has CDR1 MGHDK and CDR2 SYGVNS. Deletions cut 1 base from V and 2 bases from J, with 8 bases between. This CDR3 has 14 amino acids.

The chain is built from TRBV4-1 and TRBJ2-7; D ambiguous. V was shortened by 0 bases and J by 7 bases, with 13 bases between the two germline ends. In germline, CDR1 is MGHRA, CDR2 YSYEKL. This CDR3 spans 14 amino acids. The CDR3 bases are TGCGCCAGCAGCCAAGATCAAGACGGAAGGGAGCAGTACTTC. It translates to CASSQDQDGREQYF.

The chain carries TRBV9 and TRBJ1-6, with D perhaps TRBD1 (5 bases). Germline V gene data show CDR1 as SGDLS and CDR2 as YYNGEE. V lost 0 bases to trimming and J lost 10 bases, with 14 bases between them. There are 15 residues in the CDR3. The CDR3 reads CASSVEVQGRSPLHF. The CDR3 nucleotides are TGTGCCAGCAGCGTAGAGGTCCAGGGTCGGTCACCCCTCCACTTT.

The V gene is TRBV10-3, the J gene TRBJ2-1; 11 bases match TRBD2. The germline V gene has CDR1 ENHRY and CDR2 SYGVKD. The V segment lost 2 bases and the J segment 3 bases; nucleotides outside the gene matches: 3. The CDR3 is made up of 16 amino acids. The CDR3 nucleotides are TGTGCCATCAGTGAGCGGACTAGCGGGCTCTACAATGAGCAGTTCTTC. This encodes CAISERTSGLYNEQFF.

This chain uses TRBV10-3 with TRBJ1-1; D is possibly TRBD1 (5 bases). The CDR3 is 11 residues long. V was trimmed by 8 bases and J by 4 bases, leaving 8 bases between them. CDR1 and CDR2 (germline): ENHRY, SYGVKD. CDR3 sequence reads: CAIGTATEAFF. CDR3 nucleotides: TGTGCCATCGGGACGGCCACTGAAGCTTTCTTT.

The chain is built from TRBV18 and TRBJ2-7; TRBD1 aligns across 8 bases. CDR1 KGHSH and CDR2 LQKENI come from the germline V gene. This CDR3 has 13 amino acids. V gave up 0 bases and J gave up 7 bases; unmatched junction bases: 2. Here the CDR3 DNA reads TGTGCCAGCTCACCACCGGGACAGGATGAGCAGTACTTC. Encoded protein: CASSPPGQDEQYF.

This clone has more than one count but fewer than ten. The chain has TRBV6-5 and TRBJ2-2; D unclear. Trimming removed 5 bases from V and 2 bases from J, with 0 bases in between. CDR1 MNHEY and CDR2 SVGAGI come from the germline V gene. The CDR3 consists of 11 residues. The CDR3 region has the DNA TGTGCCAGCAGTAACACCGGGGAGCTGTTTTTT. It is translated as CASSNTGELFF.

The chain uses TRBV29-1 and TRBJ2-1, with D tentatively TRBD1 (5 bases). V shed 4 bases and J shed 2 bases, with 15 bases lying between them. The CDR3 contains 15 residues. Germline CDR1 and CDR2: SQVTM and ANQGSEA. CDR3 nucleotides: TGCAGCGTTGGGGTGGACACGCAAACCTACAATGAGCAGTTCTTC. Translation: CSVGVDTQTYNEQFF.

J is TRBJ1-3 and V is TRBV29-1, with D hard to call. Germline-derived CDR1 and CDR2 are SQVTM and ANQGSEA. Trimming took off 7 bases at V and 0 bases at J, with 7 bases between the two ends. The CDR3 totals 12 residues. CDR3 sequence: CSASASGNTIYF. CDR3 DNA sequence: TGCAGCGCCTCGGCCTCTGGAAACACCATATATTTT.